The T cell receptor beta chain under discussion was sequenced for a study of cytomegalovirus exposure and HLA in healthy donors. Study at large: HLA-typed donors were the source of approximately 86 million unique TCRs held in an early data release. Most genotyped donors, over 70% of 398, had Caucasian-associated genetic ancestry.

In the PCR, 60 Vbeta and 13 Jbeta primers were used. Assay: immunoSEQ multiplex PCR; the TCRdb copy retains only in-frame clones and omits some. The table records 150,000 to 200,000 clones, approximately 80% of them present only once. A single count supports this clone. The antigen is not known. Overall study findings and caveats: Other equally common chains were less clonally expanded than HLA-associated TCR beta chains, a later analysis showed. The study found most TCR sequences rare, yet found some public TCRs in many donors.

The sample was PBMCs. The source is a woman in her twenties or thirties in good health and CMV-seronegative.

Written as DNA, the CDR3 is TGCAGCGTTGAAGGGGACGAGGACAGGGGAGCAGATACGCAGTATTTT. This sequence encodes CSVEGDEDRGADTQYF. V and J are TRBV29-1 and TRBJ2-3, with 9 bases aligning to TRBD1. The CDR3 is made up of 16 amino acids. CDR1 and CDR2 from the germline V gene are SQVTM and ANQGSEA. V was clipped by 1 base and J by 4 bases; unmatched bases: 9.